The clone carrying this T cell receptor beta chain has just a few counts. Measured with immunoSEQ multiplex PCR; TCRdb has only the in-frame clones, and not every one. Here the sample spans about 59,000 clones, roughly 79% being singletons. Indicated time point: baseline pretreatment blood. Stated treatment: 15 Gy SBRT to primary tumor, nephrectomy 4 weeks later. Radiation-treated patients gave blood at baseline, week 2 and week 4. Clear cell pathology was present in this patient's renal cell carcinoma. The data derive from a study of radiation and T cells in renal cell carcinoma. Looking at the study overall: Nephrectomy followed 15 Gy stereotactic body radiation by 4 weeks.

This CDR3 has 14 residues. Trimming took off 2 bases at V and 2 bases at J, with 7 bases between the two ends. CDR1 is SGHNT and CDR2 is YYREEE in the germline V gene (reference sequence). The clonotype comes from a man aged 60-69 years with renal cell carcinoma. Specimen: blood, collected from a patient whose treatment included radiotherapy and nephrectomy. V usage is TRBV5-4 and J usage is TRBJ2-2; TRBD1 is a possible D gene (5 bases). CDR3 bases: TGTGCCAGCAGCTTACAGGAAAACACCGGGGAGCTGTTTTTT. This codes for CASSLQENTGELFF.